The sequence of this T cell receptor beta chain was determined in a study of control samples from healthy donors and cancer patients (dated by TCRdb to 2020 to 2022). This clone was observed a handful of times. The target of this receptor is not known. Base qualities are not provided; no much larger clone lies one nucleotide away. The same CDR3 is also encoded by other DNA sequences in this sample. The germline ends are 10 bases apart after V is trimmed by 0 bases and J by 5 bases. The CDR3 runs 14 residues from the cysteine to the phenylalanine. The CDR3 DNA has 42 bases and is translated from base 1. According to the germline V gene, CDR1 reads MNHEY and CDR2 reads SVGAGI. Libraries were made using the immunoSEQ multiplex PCR assay. Entries here come from immuneACCESS through TCRdb and include only in-frame sequences with V and J called. Some clones fail to appear in such tables; in the studies checked, an unresolved V gene covers under half of the shortfall, and the cause of the remainder is unknown. The sample has about 150,000 clones on record, over 90% of them singletons. The top ten clonotypes cover over 2% of the sample.

The TCR sequence derives from a man aged 50 or older in good health. Sequenced: blood. The sequence joins TRBV6-5 to TRBJ2-5, and perhaps TRBD1 as D gene, on 5 matching bases. The DNA is TGTGCCAGCAGTTACTCTCAGGGCCGGGAGACCCAGTACTTC. Translated, it gives CASSYSQGRETQYF.